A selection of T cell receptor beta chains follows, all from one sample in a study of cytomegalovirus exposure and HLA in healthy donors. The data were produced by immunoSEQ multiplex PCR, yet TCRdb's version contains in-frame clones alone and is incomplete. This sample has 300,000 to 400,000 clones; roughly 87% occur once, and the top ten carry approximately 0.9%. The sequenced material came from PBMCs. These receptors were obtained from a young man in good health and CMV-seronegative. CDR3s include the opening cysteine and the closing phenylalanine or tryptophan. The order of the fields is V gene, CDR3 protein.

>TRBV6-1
CASRAVPGSNQPQHF
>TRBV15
CATSATGGVQETQYF
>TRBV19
CASSAGTAGHEQYF
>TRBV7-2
CASSVAGTGGYGYTF
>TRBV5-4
CASSPREYAEAFF
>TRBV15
CATSRPGQGRVNEQYF
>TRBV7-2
CASSSTGGTNQPQHF
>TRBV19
CASSSPGLTYEQYF
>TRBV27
CASKQGAGTEAFF
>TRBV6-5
CASSVTENTEAFF
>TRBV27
CASSLGLPRGEQYF
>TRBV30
CAWRQAGTGQNTIYF
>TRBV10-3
CAITSSFSNEQFF
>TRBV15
CATSRDRQGGIRYGYTF
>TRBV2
CASFRQATYEQYF
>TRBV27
CASSADRAGNTIYF
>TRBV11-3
CASSLGGAATEAFF
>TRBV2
CASSEQGFGGYTF
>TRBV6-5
CASSYDRAPYGYTF
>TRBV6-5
CASSYSRQGVSEQYF
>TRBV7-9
CASSDSGTLYEQYF
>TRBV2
CASRAGGFFYGYTF
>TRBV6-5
CASSYSDRWNSPLHF
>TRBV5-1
CASSLGTGSGNTEAFF
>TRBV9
CASSSARGGRNTGELFF
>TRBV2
CASSEAQAGNTGELFF
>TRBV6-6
CASSYGSWTAYEQYF
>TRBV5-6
CASSLGGAATNEKLFF
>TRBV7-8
CASSLDSASQYF
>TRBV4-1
CASSPGRDKHSYGYTF
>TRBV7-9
CASSATGMSSYEQYF
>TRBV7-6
CASSFGQLRETQYF
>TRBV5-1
CASSEYRVGNSPLHF
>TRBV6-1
CASSEASGYPFDVLTF
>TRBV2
CASSPRTGGPGDTQYF
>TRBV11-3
CASSLARWGDRADETQYF
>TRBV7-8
CASSFDMSTDTQYF
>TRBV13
CASSPEGTSIYNEQFF
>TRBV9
CASSPDCLF
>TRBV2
CASSRTGEQDEKLFF
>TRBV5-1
CASSAKQGRYTEAFF
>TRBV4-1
CASSQEGQGSVMNTEAFF
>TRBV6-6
CASSSAGGPLHF
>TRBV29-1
CSAGDNEQFF
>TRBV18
CASSPRTESSYEQYF
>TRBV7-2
CASSLGLTSNEQFF
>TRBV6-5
CASSPWTLASYEQYF
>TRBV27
CASSSPGQGDMAQHF
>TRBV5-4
CASSLAGITEAFF
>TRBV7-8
CASSLVQGSSYEQYF
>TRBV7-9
CASSPRGVTGGNNEQFF
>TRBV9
CASSSRTDGYTF
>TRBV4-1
CASSQDQGADTQYF